This T cell receptor (beta chain) came from a study of shared clonotypes between healthy human individuals. TCRdb's copy holds only in-frame clones and misses some; the assay was immunoSEQ multiplex PCR. The sample has some 2.4 million clones, 80% to 95% seen once. This CDR3 comprises 13 residues. In germline, CDR1 is SGHRS, CDR2 YFSETQ. V shed 4 bases and J 8 bases; nucleotides not matched to a gene: 7. As to this clone: Its antigen is still unknown. The same CDR3 also results from other DNA sequences found in this sample.

Overall study results and limits: Clonotypes not shared had lower generation probabilities than those common to all four donors.

The clonotype was recovered from a man aged 18 to 29 in good health. Some clones in this sample may be carry-over from other donors' samples. The genes are TRBV5-1 and TRBJ1-2, with 8 bases identical to TRBD1. The sample taken for sequencing was naive CD4+ T cells from PBMCs. Specified subset: CD45RA+ positively selected. As DNA, the CDR3 is TGCGCCAGCAGCCCGGACAGGGTCGGCGGCTACACCTTC. It specifies CASSPDRVGGYTF.